These 3 T cell receptor beta chains were sequenced from one sample in a study of patients and donors after allogeneic stem cell transplantation. One entry per CDR3 protein, called by TCRdb with MiXCR from the RT-PCR reads. The profile covers hundreds of thousands of distinct CDR3 sequences, with 16% appearing a single time and roughly 7.2% taken by the ten largest. Source material: blood, either unsorted or a sorted T cell fraction (not recorded which). The origin of the receptors is a human donor who was either an allogeneic HSCT recipient or a stem cell or donor lymphocyte infusion donor (not recorded which). It is not recorded whose cells these are; they may come from a transplant donor.

This chain joins TRBV20-1 and TRBJ2-3; D uncertain. The CDR3 is 14 amino acids. Germline CDR1 DFQATT, CDR2 SNEGSKA (reference sequence). V lost 5 bases and J lost 0, with 12 bases in between. The CDR3 bases are TGCAGTGCTGAGCCGACGGCTAGCACAGATACGCAGTATTTT. Its protein is CSAEPTASTDTQYF.

This clonotype was seen many times. This chain joins TRBV12-3 or TRBV12-4 and TRBJ1-5, with 8 bases lining up with TRBD1. This CDR3 is 14 amino acids long. Germline trimming cut 6 bases from V and 7 bases from J; bases unmatched to any gene: 8. The DNA for the CDR3 is TGTGCCAGCAGCCCAACAGGGGGGAAGCAGCCCCAGCATTTT. Translation: CASSPTGGKQPQHF.

The J gene is TRBJ1-1, the V gene TRBV7-2, with unresolved D. This CDR3 is built from 13 residues. Per germline, CDR1 SGHTA and CDR2 FQGNSA. Trimming stripped 2 bases from V and 4 bases from J, with 8 bases between. The CDR3, as DNA: TGTGCCAGCAGCTTACACGGGGTCACTGAAGCTTTCTTT. It is translated as CASSLHGVTEAFF.